This record covers a single T cell receptor (beta chain). In this sample, this clonotype turned up a few times. Its target antigen remains unknown. Per-base quality was not reported, and no clone a single base away is much larger than it. The data are from a study of CD8 T cells in Susac syndrome (dated by TCRdb to between 2017 and 2020). A note on the overall study: The study used repertoire sequencing to test whether antigen drove CD8+ T cell activation and differentiation in Susac syndrome.

Overall study outcomes, separate from this receptor: The TCR sequencing and HLA analysis was acknowledged to have included a relatively small number of individuals.

Peripheral blood CD8+ and CD4+ T cells from healthy donors, Susac syndrome patients and multiple sclerosis patients were profiled using high-throughput TCR beta sequencing. The healthy donors served as controls matched for age and sex. Bulk CD8+ and CD4+ T cells were purified by magnetic negative isolation, whereas CD8+ TEMRA cells were enriched by FACS. Blood was collected in EDTA tubes and processed within 24 hours, with PBMCs isolated through density gradient centrifugation. PBMCs intended for TCR sequencing were cryopreserved in liquid nitrogen and thawed later in a water bath at 37 degrees C. The sorted or isolated CD4+, CD8+ and CD8+ TEMRA cells reached a purity of at least 90%. Trimming removed 1 base from V and 2 bases from J, leaving 15 bases between the germline ends. The CDR3, cysteine through phenylalanine, is 16 amino acids long. Only the CDR3 portion is preserved as DNA: 48 bases, with reading frame beginning at the first base. From the germline V gene, CDR1 is LGHNA and CDR2 is YSLEER.

RNA was extracted using the RNeasy kit, and roughly 0.5 to 1 microgram was reverse transcribed with random hexamers. The immunoSEQ multiplex PCR assay, covering 54 Vbeta and 13 Jbeta segments, was used to amplify TCR beta CDR3 regions. To correct PCR amplification bias, a synthetic template baseline was used for both primer optimization and computational correction. The paper's processing steps were these. Reads were assigned to V, D and J genes according to IMGT and analyzed in immunoSEQ Analyzer, with only productive sequences retained. Clonality was calculated as one minus the Shannon entropy normalized by log2 of the number of productive unique sequences. For each patient and control, public and private clones were evaluated within the 100 most prevalent clones. Susac-specific clones were defined as absent from healthy and MS cohorts, around 980 published viral clones and other ImmuneACCESS disease sequences. Using fastp at Q25 and MiXCR, TCRdb reprocessed the public reads and kept productive beta chains. Every CDR3 protein is listed once, alongside the most common genes and DNA of its rows. Here the V and J calls rest on TCRdb's processing, not on the authors' analysis. Recorded for this sample are approximately 150,000 distinct CDR3 sequences; about 91% of them occurred a single time. Jointly, the top ten make up 0.08% of the sample.

What was sequenced was CD4+ T cells from PBMCs. This sequence was found in a human donor in good health. The rearrangement combines TRBV4-3 with TRBJ2-7; possibly the D gene is TRBD2, per 6 matching bases. The nucleotide sequence is given as TGCGCCAGCAGCCAAGTCGGCGGCGGGGATGCCTACGAGCAGTACTTC. Its translation is CASSQVGGGDAYEQYF.